The 6 T cell receptor beta chains listed next were all sequenced from one sample in a study of blood T cells in healthy people across ages. Primed by a sample-barcoded 5' primer and a J-beta primer mix, a second PCR proceeded for roughly 7 to 11 cycles. TCRdb re-analysed the 5' RACE reads in MiXCR, keeping a single row per CDR3 protein. In the table there are around 1,800,000 distinct CDR3 sequences, around 40% of which are singletons. Sequencing was done on a sample of blood. The receptors were sampled from a human donor in good health.

The rearrangement joins TRBV24-1 to TRBJ2-1; TRBD2 matches at 12 bases. From germline, CDR1 is KGHDR and CDR2 SFDVKD. V dropped 6 bases and J dropped 7; count of bases not matched to a gene: 15. The length of the CDR3 is 18 residues. CDR3 sequence reads: CATSRTSGAPGGPNEQFF. The CDR3 nucleotides read TGTGCCACCAGTAGGACTAGCGGGGCCCCAGGCGGTCCGAATGAGCAGTTCTTC.

This clonotype was recorded a few times. The V gene is TRBV6-2 or TRBV6-3, the J gene TRBJ1-2; 7 bases match TRBD1. Looked up from germline, CDR1 is MNHEY and CDR2 is SVGEGT. V gave up 5 bases and J gave up 4 bases; unmatched junction bases: 10. There are 15 residues in the CDR3. The CDR3 DNA follows: TGTGCCAGCAGTCCCCCGACAGGGATGTCCTATGGCTACACCTTC. Protein sequence: CASSPPTGMSYGYTF.

On this clonotype itself: One junction end does not reproduce the germline sequence, and a read error may be involved. The V and J genes are TRBV2 and TRBJ2-7; 9 nucleotides line up with TRBD1. Germline assignment: CDR1 SNHLY and CDR2 FYNNEI. This CDR3 has 15 residues. DNA of the CDR3: TGTGCCAGCAGGGAAGTGGGACAGGGAGGAGACGAGCAGTACTTC. Translation: CASREVGQGGDEQYF.

This clonotype was seen at least ten times. The gene calls are TRBV7-8 and TRBJ2-7; weak D call: TRBD1 (5 bases). Germline-derived CDR1 and CDR2 are SGHVS and FQNEAQ. This CDR3 has 17 amino acids. Trimming pared 0 bases from V and 0 bases from J, leaving 15 bases between. The CDR3 region is CASSLARPYRSSYEQYF. As DNA, the CDR3 is TGTGCCAGCAGCTTAGCACGACCCTACAGGAGCTCCTACGAGCAGTACTTC.

This clonotype was recorded a few times. The rearrangement joins TRBV20-1 to TRBJ2-5; 8 bases line up with TRBD2. Trimming cost V 5 bases and J 3 bases; bases outside gene matches: 8. There are 14 residues in the CDR3. The germline V gene has CDR1 DFQATT and CDR2 SNEGSKA (reference sequence). The CDR3 loop reads CSAVSGGGEETQYF. CDR3 nucleotide sequence: TGCAGTGCTGTAAGCGGGGGAGGTGAAGAGACCCAGTACTTC.

Many counts were recorded for this clonotype. The rearrangement links TRBV7-3 to TRBJ1-5; TRBD1 is a possible D gene (5 bases). V was pared by 3 bases and J by 2 bases, with 11 bases between. The CDR3 is 15 amino acids. CDR1 SGHTA and CDR2 FQGTGA come from the germline V gene. The DNA for the CDR3 is TGTGCCAGCAGCTTCGGGGTGGGGGGCAATCAGCCCCAGCATTTT. Translated: CASSFGVGGNQPQHF. Looking up the rest from reference TRBV7-3 and TRBJ1-5 gives the full variable domain: GAGVSQTPSNKVTEKGKYVELRCDPISGHTALYWYRQSLGQGPEFLIYFQGTGAADDSGLPNDRFFAVRPEGSVSTLKIQRTERGDSAVYLCASSFGVGGNQPQHFGDGTRLSIL.